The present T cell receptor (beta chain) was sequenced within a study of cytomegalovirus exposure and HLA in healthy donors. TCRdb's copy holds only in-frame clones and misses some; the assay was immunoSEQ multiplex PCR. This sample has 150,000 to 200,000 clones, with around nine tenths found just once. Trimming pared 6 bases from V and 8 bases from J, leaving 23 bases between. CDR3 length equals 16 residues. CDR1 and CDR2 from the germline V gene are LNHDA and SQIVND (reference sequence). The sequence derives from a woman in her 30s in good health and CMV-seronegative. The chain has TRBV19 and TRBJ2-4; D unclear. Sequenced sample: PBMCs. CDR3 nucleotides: TGTGCCAGTAGCGACCAAAGTAATGGCAGAGGATACATTCAGTACTTC. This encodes CASSDQSNGRGYIQYF.